A selection of T cell receptor beta chains follows, all from one sample in a study of T-cell reconstitution after alpha-beta-depleted transplantation in children. MiXCR, run by TCRdb on the PCR reads, gives a single entry per CDR3 protein. The repertoire holds roughly 610,000 distinct CDR3 sequences, with about 11% as singletons. The starting material was PBMCs from the stem cell graft donor, obtained from the stem cell graft. These receptors came from a human donor who donated a stem cell graft to a child with acute myeloid leukemia. Both conserved end residues are part of each CDR3. The order of the fields is V gene, CDR3 protein.

TRBV28 CASSFGRERKSSGNTIYF
TRBV15 CATSRDGTGEQYF
TRBV7-9 CASSSPIAVFYNEQFF
TRBV15 CATSGGRGVGREKLFF
TRBV7-6 CASSSGTRYEQYF
TRBV18 CASSPPRTGEYGYTF
TRBV29-1 CSVAGGGNQPQHF
TRBV28 CASSLVSPPYNEQFF
TRBV12-3/TRBV12-4 CASSLARDVGGATINSGYTF
TRBV7-9 CASSLGLGDHYEQYF
TRBV18 CASSQTKNTGELFF
TRBV5-1 CASSKGQGEGEQFF
TRBV29-1 CSAVRTQETQYF
TRBV29-1 CSVEDIRDGNTIYF
TRBV28 CASSLTVPSYEQYF
TRBV7-6 CASSLGMGETQYF
TRBV20-1 CSARGPVNILAGGRTYEQYF
TRBV4-3 CASSLEGRSYNSPLHF
TRBV5-5 CASSLITTNEKLFF
TRBV7-2 CASSLGQQYEQYF
TRBV15 CATSRDLGTDTQYF
TRBV29-1 CSVEVGIYGYTF
TRBV7-2 CASTEGGGRLGQPQHF
TRBV4-3 CASSQDRVGTGELFF
TRBV29-1 CSVEVGVGEQFF
TRBV12-3/TRBV12-4 CASSLAGGTSGLQFF
TRBV12-3/TRBV12-4 CASSPLSGYEAFF
TRBV10-3 CAISESERSRLIF
TRBV20-1 CSARPDADTEAFF
TRBV12-3/TRBV12-4 CASRTSGVDNEQFF
TRBV5-1 CASSLVGTSQETQYF
TRBV30 CACRQRTTDPSGANVLTF
TRBV20-1 CSARAARPRVYNEQFF
TRBV29-1 CSVRNSGRNEQYF
TRBV20-1 CSASSGTGGRNQPQHF
TRBV28 CARKRERYEQYF
TRBV6-2/TRBV6-3 CASSYFVLAGDTYEQYF
TRBV12-3/TRBV12-4 CASSPSSDGETQYF